Detailed here is one TCR beta chain. These data originate in a study of technical replicates of blood from a few donors. The CDR3 length is 13 residues. Per germline, CDR1 MNHNS and CDR2 SASEGT. The V and J ends lost 10 bases and 6 bases, in that order; junction bases with no gene match: 5. Repertoires were generated with immunoSEQ multiplex PCR, while TCRdb's copy carries only in-frame clones and drops some. The sample gives tens of thousands of clones, over 85% of which show up once; roughly 0.41% is in the top ten. Material: T cells isolated from PBMCs. This clonotype was obtained from a human donor in good health. V usage is TRBV6-1 and J usage is TRBJ2-1; 11 bases are shared with TRBD2. CDR3 residues: CATLAGGLNEQFF. The CDR3 DNA follows: TGTGCCACTCTAGCGGGAGGCCTCAATGAGCAGTTCTTC.